Given below is one T cell receptor (beta chain) in context. Its target antigen remains unknown. The input lacks base qualities; no much larger clone sits a single base away. The CDR3, from cysteine to phenylalanine, totals 16 residues. CDR3 DNA only is kept here, 48 bases in frame from base 1. CDR1 and CDR2, per the germline V gene (reference sequence), are MNHEY and SMNVEV. V ends up 6 bases short and J 7 bases short, with an unmatched junction base count of 9. The collaborating institutions used their own protocols to collect whole blood in K2EDTA tubes. For TCRbeta analysis, collaborators shipped samples in one of three forms: frozen whole blood, isolated PBMCs, or DNA extracted from either of those sample types. TCRbeta CDR3 regions were amplified from genomic DNA by means of the immunoSEQ Assay, a bias-controlled multiplex PCR. In the paper's pipeline: Within the assay, amplification of reference gene primers was used to estimate how many nucleated cells each sample contained. Sequence reads were collapsed and filtered to measure the absolute abundance of every unique TCRbeta CDR3 rearrangement. For each sample, productive Simpson clonality was calculated by taking the square root of Simpson's diversity index across productive rearrangements. This immuneACCESS table, as held by TCRdb, lists in-frame sequences with V and J called but not all clones. Of the missing ones, under half trace to an unresolved V gene in checked studies; the others have no known cause. The DNA was the basis for D and trimming; V, J and clone size are from that table. In this sample the table shows 60,000 to 75,000 clones, about 86% of which occur a single time. The top ten hold around 3.9% of the sample.

The sample belongs to a study of blood T cell repertoires in COVID-19 (dated by TCRdb to 2020 to 2021). Background for the entire study: Samples covering the acute and convalescent phases of COVID-19 were provided by collaborators in the United States, Italy and Spain. The dataset comprised deeply sampled blood TCRbeta repertoires from subjects exposed to, actively infected with, or recovered from COVID-19. A de-identified subject ID, COVID-19 status, age in years and sex were almost always included in the sample metadata. The material from the prospective study consisted of cDNA or gDNA derived from T cells, B-cell-depleted T cells, or PBMCs. A freely available public database, intended as a resource for researchers studying the immune response to SARS-CoV-2, is where the repertoires were released. Samples came from the ongoing ImmuneRACE study (first 160 participants) plus 1,254 subjects from 6 global collaborators. Where available, HLA class I and class II types were taken from metadata supplied by the sample provider and were not determined by assay-based typing. The research as a whole found: The amount of clinical and demographic metadata varied by source and participant and was provided uncurated.

Rearrangement joined TRBV27 to TRBJ2-1, with 13 bases matching TRBD2. The material sequenced was peripheral blood. The clonotype originates from a man aged 65 to 85 with active COVID-19. For the CDR3, the sequence is CASSPRLAGGSNEQFF. Here is the DNA: TGTGCCAGCAGCCCAAGACTAGCGGGAGGCTCAAATGAGCAGTTCTTC.